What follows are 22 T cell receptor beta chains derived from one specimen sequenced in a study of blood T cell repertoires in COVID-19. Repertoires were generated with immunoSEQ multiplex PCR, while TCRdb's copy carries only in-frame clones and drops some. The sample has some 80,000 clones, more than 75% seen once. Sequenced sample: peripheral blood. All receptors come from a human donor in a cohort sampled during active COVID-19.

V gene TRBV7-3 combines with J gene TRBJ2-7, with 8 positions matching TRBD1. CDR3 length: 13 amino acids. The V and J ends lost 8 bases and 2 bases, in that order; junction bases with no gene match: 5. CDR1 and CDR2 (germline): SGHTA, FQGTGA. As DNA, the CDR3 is TGTGCCAGCGGGACAGGAAGCGCCTACGAGCAGTACTTC. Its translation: CASGTGSAYEQYF.

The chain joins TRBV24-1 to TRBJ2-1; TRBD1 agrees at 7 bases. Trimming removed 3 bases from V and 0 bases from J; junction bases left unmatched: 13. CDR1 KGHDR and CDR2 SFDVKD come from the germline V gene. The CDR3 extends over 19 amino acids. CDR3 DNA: TGTGCCACCAGTGATACCCCCGGGCTCCCAGGGGGCTCCTACAATGAGCAGTTCTTC. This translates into CATSDTPGLPGGSYNEQFF.

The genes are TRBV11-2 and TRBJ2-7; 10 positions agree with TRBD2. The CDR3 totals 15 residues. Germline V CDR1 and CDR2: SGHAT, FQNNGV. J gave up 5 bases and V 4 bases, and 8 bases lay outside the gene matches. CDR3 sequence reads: CASSWTGTSVHEQYF. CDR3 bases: TGTGCCAGCAGCTGGACCGGGACTAGCGTACACGAGCAGTACTTC.

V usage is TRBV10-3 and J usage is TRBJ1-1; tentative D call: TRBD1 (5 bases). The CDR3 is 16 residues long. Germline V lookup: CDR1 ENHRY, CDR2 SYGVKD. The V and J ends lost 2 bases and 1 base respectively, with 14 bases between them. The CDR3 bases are TGTGCCATCAGTGAGATAGACGACAGTTGGAACACTGAAGCTTTCTTT. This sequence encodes CAISEIDDSWNTEAFF.

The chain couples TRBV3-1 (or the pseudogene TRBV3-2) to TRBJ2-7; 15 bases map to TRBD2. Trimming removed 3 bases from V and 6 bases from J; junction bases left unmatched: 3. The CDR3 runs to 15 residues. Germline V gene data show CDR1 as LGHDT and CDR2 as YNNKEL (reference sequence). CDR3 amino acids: CASSQQGLAGGEQYF. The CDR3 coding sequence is TGTGCCAGCAGCCAGCAGGGACTAGCGGGGGGCGAGCAGTACTTC.

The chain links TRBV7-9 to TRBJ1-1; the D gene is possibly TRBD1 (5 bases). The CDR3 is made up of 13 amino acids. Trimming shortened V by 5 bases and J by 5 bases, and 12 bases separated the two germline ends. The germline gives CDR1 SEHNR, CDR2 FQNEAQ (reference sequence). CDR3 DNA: TGTGCCAGCAGCACAAGCGGGGGAACTGAAGCTTTCTTT. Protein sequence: CASSTSGGTEAFF.

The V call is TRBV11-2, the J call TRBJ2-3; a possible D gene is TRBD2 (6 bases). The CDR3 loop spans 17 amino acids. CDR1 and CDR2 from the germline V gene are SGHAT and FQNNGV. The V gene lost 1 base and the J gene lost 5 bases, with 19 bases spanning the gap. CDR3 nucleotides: TGTGCCAGCAGCTTAGCCCGGGACTCATCTTTTTTAGATACGCAGTATTTT. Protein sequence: CASSLARDSSFLDTQYF.

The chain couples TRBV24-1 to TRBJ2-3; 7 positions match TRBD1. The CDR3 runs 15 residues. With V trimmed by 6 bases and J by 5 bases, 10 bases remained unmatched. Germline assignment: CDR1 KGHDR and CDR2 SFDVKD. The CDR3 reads CATSPPTGWEDTQYF. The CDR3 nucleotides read TGTGCCACCAGTCCCCCGACAGGGTGGGAAGATACGCAGTATTTT.

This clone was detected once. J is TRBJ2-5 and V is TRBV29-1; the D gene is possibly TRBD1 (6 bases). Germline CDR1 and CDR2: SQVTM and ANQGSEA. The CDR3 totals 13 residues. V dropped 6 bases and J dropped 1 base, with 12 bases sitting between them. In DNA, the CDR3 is TGCAGCGTGGGCCGGGACACCCAAGAGACCCAGTACTTC. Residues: CSVGRDTQETQYF. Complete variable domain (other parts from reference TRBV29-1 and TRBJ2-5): SAVISQKPSRDICQRGTSLTIQCQVDSQVTMMFWYRQQPGQSLTLIATANQGSEATYESGFVIDKFPISRPNLTFSTLTVSNMSPEDSSIYLCSVGRDTQETQYFGPGTRLLVL.

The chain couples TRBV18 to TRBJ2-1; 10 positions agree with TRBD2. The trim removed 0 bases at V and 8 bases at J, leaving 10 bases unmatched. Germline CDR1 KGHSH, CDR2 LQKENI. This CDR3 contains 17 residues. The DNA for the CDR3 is TGTGCCAGCTCACCACCCCAAGCGGGGGGGAAGCGGTATGAGCAGTTCTTC. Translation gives CASSPPQAGGKRYEQFF.

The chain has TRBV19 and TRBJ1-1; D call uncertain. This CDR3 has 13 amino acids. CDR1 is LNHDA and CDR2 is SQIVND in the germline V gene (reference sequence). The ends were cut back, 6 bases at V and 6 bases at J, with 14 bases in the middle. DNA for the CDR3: TGTGCCAGTAGGGGCCCGAGTTGGGCTGAAGCTTTCTTT. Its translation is CASRGPSWAEAFF.

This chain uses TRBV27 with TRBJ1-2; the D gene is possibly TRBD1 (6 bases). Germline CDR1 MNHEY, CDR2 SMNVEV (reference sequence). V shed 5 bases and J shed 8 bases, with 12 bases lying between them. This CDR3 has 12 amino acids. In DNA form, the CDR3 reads TGTGCCAGCAGTACAACAGGGAAAGGCTACACCTTC. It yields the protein CASSTTGKGYTF.

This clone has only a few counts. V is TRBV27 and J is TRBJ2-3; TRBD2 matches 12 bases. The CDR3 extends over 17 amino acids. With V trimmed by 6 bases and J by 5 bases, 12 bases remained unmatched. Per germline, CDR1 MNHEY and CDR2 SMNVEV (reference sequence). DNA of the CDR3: TGTGCCAGCAGACTAGAACTAGCGGGGGGTTCTATAGATACGCAGTATTTT. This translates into CASRLELAGGSIDTQYF.

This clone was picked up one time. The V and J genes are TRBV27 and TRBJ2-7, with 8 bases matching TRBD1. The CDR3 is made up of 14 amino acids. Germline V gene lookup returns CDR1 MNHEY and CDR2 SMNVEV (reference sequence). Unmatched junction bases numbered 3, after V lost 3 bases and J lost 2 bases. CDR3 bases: TGTGCCAGCAGTTTTGTGGGACAGGCCTACGAGCAGTACTTC. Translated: CASSFVGQAYEQYF.

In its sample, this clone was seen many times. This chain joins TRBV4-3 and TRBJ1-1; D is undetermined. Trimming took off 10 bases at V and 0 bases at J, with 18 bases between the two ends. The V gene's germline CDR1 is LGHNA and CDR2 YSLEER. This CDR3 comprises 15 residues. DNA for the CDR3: TGCGCCACCCCCCGACCCGGGTTCGTGAACACTGAAGCTTTCTTT. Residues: CATPRPGFVNTEAFF.

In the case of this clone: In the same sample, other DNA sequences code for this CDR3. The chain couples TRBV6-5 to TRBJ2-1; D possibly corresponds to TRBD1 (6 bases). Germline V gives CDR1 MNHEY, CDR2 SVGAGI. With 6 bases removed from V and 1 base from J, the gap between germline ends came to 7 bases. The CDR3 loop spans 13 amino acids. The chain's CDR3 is CASRGGSYNEQFF. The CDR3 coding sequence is TGTGCCAGCAGAGGGGGTTCCTACAATGAGCAGTTCTTC.

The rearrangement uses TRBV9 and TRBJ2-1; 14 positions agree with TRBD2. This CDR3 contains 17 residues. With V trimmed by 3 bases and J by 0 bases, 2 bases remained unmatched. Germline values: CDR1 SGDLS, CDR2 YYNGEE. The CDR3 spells CASSAGTSGSSYNEQFF. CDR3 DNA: TGTGCCAGCAGCGCCGGGACTAGCGGGAGCTCCTACAATGAGCAGTTCTTC.

The CDR3 coding sequence is TGCGCCAGCAGCCAAGATGTCGGGAGGGGGGCCAAAAACATTCAGTACTTC. Encoded protein: CASSQDVGRGAKNIQYF. The chain employs TRBV4-1 and TRBJ2-4; 8 bases line up with TRBD2. Germline V gene lookup returns CDR1 MGHRA and CDR2 YSYEKL. There are 17 residues in the CDR3. The ends lost 0 bases at V and 1 base at J; junction bases unmatched: 5.

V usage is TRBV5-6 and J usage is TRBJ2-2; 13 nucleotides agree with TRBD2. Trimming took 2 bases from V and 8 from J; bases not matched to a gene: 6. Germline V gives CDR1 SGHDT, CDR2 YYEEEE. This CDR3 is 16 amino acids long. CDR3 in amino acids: CASSFRTSGSRGELFF. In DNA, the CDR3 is TGTGCCAGCAGCTTCCGGACTAGCGGGAGTCGAGGGGAGCTGTTTTTT.

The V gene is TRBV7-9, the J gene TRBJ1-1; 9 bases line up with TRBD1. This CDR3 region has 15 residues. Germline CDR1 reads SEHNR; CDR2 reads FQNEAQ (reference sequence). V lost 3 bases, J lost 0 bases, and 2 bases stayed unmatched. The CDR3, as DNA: TGTGCCAGCAGCTTGCGGGACAGGGTGAACACTGAAGCTTTCTTT. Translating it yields CASSLRDRVNTEAFF. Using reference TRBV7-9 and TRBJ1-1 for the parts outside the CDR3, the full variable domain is DTGVSQNPRHKITKRGQNVTFRCDPISEHNRLYWYRQTLGQGPEFLTYFQNEAQLEKSRLLSDRFSAERPKGSFSTLEIQRTEQGDSAMYLCASSLRDRVNTEAFFGQGTRLTVV.

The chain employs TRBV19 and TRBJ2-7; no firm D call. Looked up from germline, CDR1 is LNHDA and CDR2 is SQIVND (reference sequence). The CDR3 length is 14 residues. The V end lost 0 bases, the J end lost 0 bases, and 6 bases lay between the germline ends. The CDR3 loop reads CASSIEERSYEQYF. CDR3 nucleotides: TGTGCCAGTAGTATAGAGGAGCGCTCCTACGAGCAGTACTTC.

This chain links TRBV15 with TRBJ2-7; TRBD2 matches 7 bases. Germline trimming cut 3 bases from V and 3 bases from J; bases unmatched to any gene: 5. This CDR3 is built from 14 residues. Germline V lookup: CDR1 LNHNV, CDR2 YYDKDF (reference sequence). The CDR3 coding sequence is TGTGCCACCAGCAGTGGGGGGGGAGACTACGAGCAGTACTTC. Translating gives CATSSGGGDYEQYF. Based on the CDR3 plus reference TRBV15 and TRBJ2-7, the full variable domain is DAMVIQNPRYQVTQFGKPVTLSCSQTLNHNVMYWYQQKSSQAPKLLFHYYDKDFNNEADTPDNFQSRRPNTSFCFLDIRSPGLGDTAMYLCATSSGGGDYEQYFGPGTRLTVT.